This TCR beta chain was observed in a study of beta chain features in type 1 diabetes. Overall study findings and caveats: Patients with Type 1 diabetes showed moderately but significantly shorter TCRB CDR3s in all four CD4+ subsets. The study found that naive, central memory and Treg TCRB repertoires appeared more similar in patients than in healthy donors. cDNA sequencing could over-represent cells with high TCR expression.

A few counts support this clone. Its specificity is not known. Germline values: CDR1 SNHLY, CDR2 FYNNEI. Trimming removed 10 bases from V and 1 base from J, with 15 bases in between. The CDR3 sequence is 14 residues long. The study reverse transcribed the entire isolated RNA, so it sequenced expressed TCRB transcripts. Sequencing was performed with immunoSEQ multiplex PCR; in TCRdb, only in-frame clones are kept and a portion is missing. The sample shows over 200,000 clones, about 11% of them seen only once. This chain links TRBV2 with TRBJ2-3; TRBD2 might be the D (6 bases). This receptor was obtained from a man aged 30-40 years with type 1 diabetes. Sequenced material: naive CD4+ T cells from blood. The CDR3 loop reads CANSNSGGTDTQYF. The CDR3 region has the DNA TGTGCCAACTCAAATAGCGGTGGCACAGATACGCAGTATTTT.